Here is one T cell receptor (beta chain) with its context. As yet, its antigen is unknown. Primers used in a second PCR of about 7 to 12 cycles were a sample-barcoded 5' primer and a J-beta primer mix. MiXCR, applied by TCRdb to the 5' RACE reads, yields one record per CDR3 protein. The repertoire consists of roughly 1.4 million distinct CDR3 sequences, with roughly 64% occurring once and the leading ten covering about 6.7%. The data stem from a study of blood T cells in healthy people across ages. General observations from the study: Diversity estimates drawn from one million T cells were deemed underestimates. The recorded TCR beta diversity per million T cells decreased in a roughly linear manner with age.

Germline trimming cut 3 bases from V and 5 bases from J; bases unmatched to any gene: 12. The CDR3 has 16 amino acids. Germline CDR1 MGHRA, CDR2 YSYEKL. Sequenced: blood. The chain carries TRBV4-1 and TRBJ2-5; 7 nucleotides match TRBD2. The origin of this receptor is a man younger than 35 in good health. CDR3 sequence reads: CASSQQTGGPRETQYF. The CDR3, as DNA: TGCGCCAGCAGCCAGCAAACGGGGGGACCCCGGGAGACCCAGTACTTC.